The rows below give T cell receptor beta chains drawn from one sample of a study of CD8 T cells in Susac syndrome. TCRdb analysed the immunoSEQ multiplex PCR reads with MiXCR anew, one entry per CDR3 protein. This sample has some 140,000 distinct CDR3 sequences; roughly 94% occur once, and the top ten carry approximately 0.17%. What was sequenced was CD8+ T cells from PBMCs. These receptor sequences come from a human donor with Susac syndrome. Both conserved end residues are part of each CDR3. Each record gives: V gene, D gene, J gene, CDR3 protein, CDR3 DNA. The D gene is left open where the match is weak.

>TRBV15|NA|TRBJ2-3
CATSRVGRLLGTDTQYF
TGTGCCACCAGCAGAGTGGGAAGGCTGCTGGGCACAGATACGCAGTATTTT
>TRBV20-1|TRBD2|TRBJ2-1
CSAPKTSAPYNEQFF
TGCAGTGCTCCCAAGACTAGCGCTCCCTACAATGAGCAGTTCTTC
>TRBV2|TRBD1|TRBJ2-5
CASRVPGQEVQETQYF
TGTGCCAGCAGGGTACCGGGACAGGAGGTCCAAGAGACCCAGTACTTC
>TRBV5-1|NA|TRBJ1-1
CASSLEGALAGTEAFF
TGCGCCAGCAGCTTGGAGGGTGCCCTTGCCGGGACGGAGGCTTTCTTT
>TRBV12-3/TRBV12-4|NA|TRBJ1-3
CASRSGNTIYF
TGTGCCAGTCGCTCCGGAAACACCATATATTTT
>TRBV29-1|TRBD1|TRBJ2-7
CSAETGAEGEQYF
TGCAGCGCAGAGACAGGGGCGGAAGGGGAGCAGTACTTC
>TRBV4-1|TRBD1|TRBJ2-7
CASSQEGTASYEQYF
TGCGCCAGCAGCCAAGAAGGGACAGCATCCTACGAGCAGTACTTC
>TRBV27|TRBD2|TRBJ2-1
CASSWGGRKFF
TGTGCCAGCTCCTGGGGGGGACGTAAGTTCTTC
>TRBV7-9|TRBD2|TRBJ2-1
CASSNGTILDNEQFF
TGTGCCAGCAGCAACGGGACTATCCTAGACAATGAGCAGTTCTTC
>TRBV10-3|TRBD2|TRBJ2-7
CAISERGRSIYEQYF
TGTGCCATCAGTGAACGCGGGAGGTCGATCTACGAGCAGTACTTC
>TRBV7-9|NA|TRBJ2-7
CASSLAGGTPNYEQYF
TGTGCCAGCAGCTTAGCTGGAGGGACCCCCAACTACGAGCAGTACTTC
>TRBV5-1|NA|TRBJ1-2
CASSLDWTKTNYGYTF
TGCGCCAGCAGCTTGGACTGGACAAAGACTAACTATGGCTACACCTTC
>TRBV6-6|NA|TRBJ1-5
CASVIPYSNQPQHF
TGTGCCAGCGTGATCCCTTATAGCAATCAGCCCCAGCATTTT
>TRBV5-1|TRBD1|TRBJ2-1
CASTDRGNEQFF
TGCGCCAGCACCGACAGGGGGAATGAGCAGTTCTTC
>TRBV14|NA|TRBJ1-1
CASSQVAGAEAFF
TGTGCCAGCAGCCAAGTAGCGGGGGCTGAAGCTTTCTTT
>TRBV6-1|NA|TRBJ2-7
CASSDYGSYEQYF
TGTGCCAGCAGTGACTACGGCTCCTACGAGCAGTACTTC
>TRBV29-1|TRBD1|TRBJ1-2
CSASTGGAIYGYTF
TGCAGCGCCTCAACAGGGGGCGCGATCTATGGCTACACCTTC
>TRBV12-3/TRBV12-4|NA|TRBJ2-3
CASSLRLVTDTQYF
TGTGCCAGCAGTTTACGGCTCGTCACAGATACGCAGTATTTT
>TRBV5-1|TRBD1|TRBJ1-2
CASSLSSGGANGYTF
TGCGCCAGCAGCCTGTCTTCAGGGGGCGCAAATGGCTACACCTTC
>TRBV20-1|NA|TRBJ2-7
CSARGRRGVHEQYF
TGCAGTGCTAGAGGAAGGAGGGGGGTACACGAGCAGTACTTC
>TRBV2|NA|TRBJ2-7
CASIEGEAGSHEQYF
TGTGCCAGCATAGAAGGAGAGGCAGGGAGCCACGAGCAGTACTTC
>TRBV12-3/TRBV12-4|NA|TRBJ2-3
CASSLASHDTQYF
TGTGCCAGCAGTTTAGCCAGCCACGATACGCAGTATTTT
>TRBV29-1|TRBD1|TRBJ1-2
CSVELQGAHGYTF
TGCAGCGTTGAACTACAGGGGGCCCACGGCTACACCTTC